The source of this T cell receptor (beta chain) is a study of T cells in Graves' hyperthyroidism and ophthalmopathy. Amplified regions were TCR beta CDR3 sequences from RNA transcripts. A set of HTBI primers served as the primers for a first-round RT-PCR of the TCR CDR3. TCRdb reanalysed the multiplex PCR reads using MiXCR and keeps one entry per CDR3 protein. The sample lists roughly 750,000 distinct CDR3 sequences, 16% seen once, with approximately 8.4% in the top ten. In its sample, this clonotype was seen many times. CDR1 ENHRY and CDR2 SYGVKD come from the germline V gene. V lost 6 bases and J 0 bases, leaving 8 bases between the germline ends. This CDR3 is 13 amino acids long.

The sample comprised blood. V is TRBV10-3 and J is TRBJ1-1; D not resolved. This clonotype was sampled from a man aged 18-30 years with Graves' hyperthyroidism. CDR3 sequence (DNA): TGTGCCATCAGGACCACAGTGAACACTGAAGCTTTCTTT. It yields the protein CAIRTTVNTEAFF.